This T cell receptor (beta chain) originates from a study of regulatory T cells in long-lasting Graves disease. Time point defined: persistent/refractory GD, antithyroid drugs over 5 years with positive TRAb. With RNA extracted from PBMCs as input, the TCR library was made. Arm-PCR of CDR3 regions and iRepertoire HTBI primers were the basis on which TCR beta libraries were built. Via MiXCR, TCRdb re-called the multiplex PCR reads, giving one row per CDR3 protein. This sample yields about 660,000 distinct CDR3 sequences, of which around 30% are seen a single time; under 55% belongs to the top ten. This clonotype has ten or more counts. Its antigen is not identified. Broader study findings: Patients with persistent Graves' had lower TCR diversity than newly diagnosed patients.

Germline-derived CDR1 and CDR2 are LGHDT and YNNKEL (reference sequence). After removal of 2 bases from V and 4 bases from J, the junction contained 4 bases not matched to a gene. CDR3 length: 15 amino acids. V usage is TRBV3-1 and J usage is TRBJ1-4; the match to TRBD1 covers 7 bases. This specimen consisted of peripheral blood mononuclear cells (PBMCs), obtained when the disease was refractory, from a patient treated with antithyroid drugs. The TCR was taken from a female donor with Graves disease. The CDR3 protein is CASSQRRGHNEKLFF. Here the CDR3 DNA reads TGTGCCAGCAGCCAAAGGAGGGGGCATAATGAAAAACTGTTTTTT.